The 10 T cell receptor beta chains below all came from one sample that was sequenced in a study of blood T cell repertoires in COVID-19. Method: immunoSEQ multiplex PCR; TCRdb's copy keeps in-frame clones and lacks some. Among approximately 150,000 clones listed, 79% were seen once. Sequenced sample: peripheral blood. Receptors originate from a woman aged 55-69 years with COVID-19, enrolled during active disease.

J is TRBJ2-5 and V is TRBV20-1; possible D gene TRBD1, 5 bases. CDR3 length: 14 amino acids. V gave up 3 bases and J gave up 1 base, with 12 bases separating them. Germline CDR1 DFQATT, CDR2 SNEGSKA (reference sequence). CDR3 sequence reads: CSASQGNAQETQYF. Here the CDR3 DNA reads TGCAGTGCTAGTCAGGGAAATGCCCAAGAGACCCAGTACTTC.

The chain is built from TRBV24-1 and TRBJ1-1; TRBD1 might be the D (5 bases). In germline, CDR1 is KGHDR, CDR2 SFDVKD. The CDR3 covers 14 residues. The germline V and J ends were trimmed by 9 bases and 3 bases, with 16 bases remaining between them. This CDR3 is CATSSGRAYTEAFF. The CDR3, as DNA: TGTGCCACCTCTTCAGGCAGGGCTTACACTGAAGCTTTCTTT.

In nucleotides, the CDR3 is TGTGCCAGCAGGTCCCAGGGAGGAGGGAACTACGAGCAGTACGTC. Its protein is CASRSQGGGNYEQYV. The V and J genes are TRBV28 and TRBJ2-7, with D possibly being TRBD2 (6 bases). V shed 6 bases and J shed 3 bases, with 18 bases lying between them. The germline gives CDR1 MDHEN, CDR2 SYDVKM. This CDR3 region has 15 residues.

The gene calls are TRBV4-2 and TRBJ2-1, with 7 nucleotides matching TRBD2. CDR3 length: 16 amino acids. V lost 0 bases and J lost 7; bases outside the gene matches: 9. Germline values: CDR1 LGHNA, CDR2 YNFKEQ. DNA of the CDR3: TGTGCCAGCAGCCAAGAAGTCAGAGCGGGATTTAATGAGCAGTTCTTC. Translated: CASSQEVRAGFNEQFF.

The chain uses TRBV2 and TRBJ2-1; 15 bases map to TRBD2. Germline V lookup: CDR1 SNHLY, CDR2 FYNNEI. Trimming took 6 bases from V and 0 from J; bases not matched to a gene: 12. CDR3 length: 20 residues. Here the CDR3 DNA reads TGTGCCAGCAGCCCCTGGACTAGCGGGAGGGCCTTGAGCTCCTACAATGAGCAGTTCTTC. Translated, it gives CASSPWTSGRALSSYNEQFF.

This clone occurred a few times. The chain carries TRBV5-4 and TRBJ2-7; 7 positions agree with TRBD2. CDR1 is SGHNT, CDR2 YYREEE, per germline (reference sequence). This CDR3 contains 15 residues. V lost 4 bases, J lost 5 bases, and 12 bases stayed unmatched. This CDR3 reads CASSPFTGRINEQYF. The CDR3, as DNA: TGTGCCAGCAGCCCCTTTACCGGGAGGATCAACGAGCAGTACTTC. The variable domain in full, with the rest retrieved from reference TRBV5-4 and TRBJ2-7, is ETGVTQSPTHLIKTRGQQVTLRCSSQSGHNTVSWYQQALGQGPQFIFQYYREEENGRGNFPPRFSGLQFPNYSSELNVNALELDDSALYLCASSPFTGRINEQYFGPGTRLTVT.

There are a few counts of this clone. The rearrangement links TRBV7-9 to TRBJ1-6, with 7 nucleotides matching TRBD1. Losses at the gene ends were 3 bases for V and 7 bases for J; bases not matched to a gene: 3. The CDR3 consists of 14 residues. Germline V gene sequence: CDR1 SEHNR, CDR2 FQNEAQ (reference sequence). CDR3 amino acids: CASSLPGGNSPLHF. The CDR3 DNA is TGTGCCAGCAGCTTGCCAGGGGGAAATTCACCCCTCCACTTT.

The chain is built from TRBV28 and TRBJ1-5; no clear D. The V end was cut by 3 bases, the J end by 6 bases, with 12 bases between. This CDR3 spans 14 amino acids. The germline V gene encodes CDR1 MDHEN and CDR2 SYDVKM. CDR3 loop: CASSFPGNGQPQHF. The CDR3 bases are TGTGCCAGCAGTTTCCCAGGAAACGGTCAGCCCCAGCATTTT.

This rearrangement joins TRBV19 to TRBJ2-1, with D perhaps matching TRBD1 (5 bases). Germline V CDR1 and CDR2: LNHDA, SQIVND (reference sequence). Trimming cost V 3 bases and J 9 bases, with 18 bases left between them. This CDR3 has 15 residues. CDR3 residues: CASSIRPQDHLEQFF. The CDR3 DNA sequence: TGTGCCAGTAGTATTCGACCACAGGACCATCTTGAGCAGTTCTTC. The whole variable domain, remainder taken from reference TRBV19 and TRBJ2-1, is DGGITQSPKYLFRKEGQNVTLSCEQNLNHDAMYWYRQDPGQGLRLIYYSQIVNDFQKGDIAEGYSVSREKKESFPLTVTSAQKNPTAFYLCASSIRPQDHLEQFFGPGTRLTVL.

This clone was counted only a few times. The chain has TRBV7-9 and TRBJ1-6; TRBD1 matches at 9 bases. This CDR3 contains 14 residues. Germline-derived CDR1 and CDR2 are SEHNR and FQNEAQ (reference sequence). The V and J ends lost 7 bases and 7 bases, in that order; junction bases with no gene match: 5. The CDR3 nucleotides are TGTGCCAGCACCGAGGACAGGGGAAATTCACCCCTCCACTTT. This gives the protein CASTEDRGNSPLHF. The whole variable domain, remainder taken from reference TRBV7-9 and TRBJ1-6, is DTGVSQNPRHKITKRGQNVTFRCDPISEHNRLYWYRQTLGQGPEFLTYFQNEAQLEKSRLLSDRFSAERPKGSFSTLEIQRTEQGDSAMYLCASTEDRGNSPLHFGNGTRLTVT.